Below are 29 T cell receptor beta chains sequenced from a single sample in a study of T cell repertoires in cytomegalovirus infection. TCRdb redid the calling of the reads with MiXCR, one entry per CDR3 protein. The table includes 480,000 or so distinct CDR3 sequences, 11% detected once. Specimen: PBMCs. These receptors all come from a human donor in good health (CMV status not recorded). Some clones in this sample may be carry-over from other donors' samples.

CDR3 coding DNA: TGTGCCAGCAGCTCGGGACAGGCGCGCACTGAAGCTTTCTTT. This sequence encodes CASSSGQARTEAFF. This rearrangement joins TRBV5-5 to TRBJ1-1; 8 positions agree with TRBD1. Germline values: CDR1 SGHKS, CDR2 YYEKEE (reference sequence). With V trimmed by 3 bases and J by 4 bases, 5 bases remained unmatched. This CDR3 is 14 amino acids long.

This clonotype appeared many times. The J gene is TRBJ2-3, the V gene TRBV10-3; possibly TRBD1 or TRBD2 for D (5 bases each). Germline V lookup: CDR1 ENHRY, CDR2 SYGVKD. V dropped 6 bases and J dropped 2 bases, with 15 bases sitting between them. The CDR3 contains 15 residues. The CDR3 region has the DNA TGTGCCATCAGGACCTCCTCCGGGACCACAGATACGCAGTATTTT. It encodes CAIRTSSGTTDTQYF.

This clonotype has a count of ten or more. The CDR3 DNA is TGCAGTGCTAGTGGGGGACAGGGCGACGGCCAGCCCCAGCATTTT. This codes for CSASGGQGDGQPQHF. The chain uses TRBV20-1 and TRBJ1-5; 9 nucleotides agree with TRBD1. J gave up 7 bases and V 3 bases, and 10 bases lay outside the gene matches. In germline, CDR1 is DFQATT, CDR2 SNEGSKA (reference sequence). This CDR3 is 15 amino acids long.

The table lists this clonotype with a few counts. The J gene is TRBJ2-5, the V gene TRBV5-1; D uncertain. With 4 bases removed from V and 2 bases from J, the gap between germline ends came to 15 bases. The CDR3 runs to 15 residues. Germline CDR1 reads SGHRS; CDR2 reads YFSETQ. The CDR3 DNA sequence: TGCGCCAGCAGCCCCCCCGGGCGGAGTCAAGAGACCCAGTACTTC. This codes for CASSPPGRSQETQYF.

The chain is built from TRBV10-3 and TRBJ2-1, with D unresolved. V was pared by 2 bases and J by 0 bases, with 17 bases between. The CDR3 runs to 18 residues. The V gene's germline CDR1 is ENHRY and CDR2 SYGVKD. The CDR3 loop reads CAISEGLGRRSSYNEQFF. In DNA, the CDR3 is TGTGCCATCAGTGAGGGGTTAGGGCGCCGGAGCTCCTACAATGAGCAGTTCTTC.

In this sample, this clonotype turned up many times. The chain employs TRBV12-3 or TRBV12-4 and TRBJ1-5; weak D call: TRBD1 (5 bases). This CDR3 is 15 amino acids long. The V end lost 3 bases, the J end lost 2 bases, and 11 bases lay between the germline ends. CDR3 region: CASSLPGSGNQPQHF. CDR3 sequence (DNA): TGTGCCAGCAGTTTGCCAGGGTCGGGCAATCAGCCCCAGCATTTT.

In its sample, this clonotype was seen a few times. The rearrangement uses TRBV29-1 and TRBJ2-5; D is ambiguous. V was pared by 4 bases and J by 2 bases, with 14 bases between. Per the germline V gene, CDR1 is SQVTM and CDR2 is ANQGSEA. This CDR3 is built from 14 residues. The CDR3 nucleotides read TGCAGCGTTGGTGGCTTAGGGAATCAAGAGACCCAGTACTTC. Translated: CSVGGLGNQETQYF.

This clonotype was picked up many times. This rearrangement joins TRBV7-9 to TRBJ2-3; a weak D match, TRBD2 (7 bases). The germline gives CDR1 SEHNR, CDR2 FQNEAQ (reference sequence). Between the trimmed V and J ends, which lost 5 bases and 2 bases, there was a span of 11 bases. This CDR3 region has 14 residues. CDR3 sequence: CASSRGAITDTQYF. CDR3 in DNA: TGTGCCAGCAGCCGGGGGGCGATCACAGATACGCAGTATTTT.

V gene TRBV15 combines with J gene TRBJ2-1; TRBD2 aligns across 8 bases. Looked up from germline, CDR1 is LNHNV and CDR2 is YYDKDF (reference sequence). The V segment lost 1 base and the J segment 4 bases; nucleotides outside the gene matches: 6. This CDR3 contains 16 residues. The CDR3 sequence is CATSRVSGVVYNEQFF. The CDR3 coding sequence is TGTGCCACCAGCAGAGTTAGCGGGGTGGTTTACAATGAGCAGTTCTTC.

The gene calls are TRBV5-1 and TRBJ1-2; TRBD1 aligns across 8 bases. The CDR3 spans 13 residues. CDR1 SGHRS and CDR2 YFSETQ come from the germline V gene. The junction had 5 bases not matched to a gene; V was cut back by 4 bases and J by 6 bases. The CDR3: CASSTRTGHGYTF. The DNA of the CDR3 is TGCGCCAGCAGCACGAGGACAGGGCATGGCTACACCTTC.

This clonotype was seen repeatedly, ten times or more. The V gene is TRBV7-9, the J gene TRBJ2-5, with 9 bases that match TRBD1. Germline CDR1 is SEHNR and CDR2 is FQNEAQ (reference sequence). V shed 5 bases and J 12 bases; nucleotides not matched to a gene: 7. This CDR3 has 12 amino acids. The CDR3 DNA sequence: TGTGCCAGCAGCCAGGGGGACAGGGCGAAGTACTTC. Translating it yields CASSQGDRAKYF.

This clonotype was detected many times. The V gene is TRBV19, the J gene TRBJ2-7; unclear D gene. Trimming left V 0 bases short and J 0 bases short, with 9 bases between. The germline V gene encodes CDR1 LNHDA and CDR2 SQIVND (reference sequence). CDR3 size: 15 residues. The CDR3 sequence: CASSIDFTGSYEQYF. The CDR3 DNA reads TGTGCCAGTAGTATAGATTTTACGGGCTCCTACGAGCAGTACTTC.

The chain combines TRBV12-3 or TRBV12-4 with TRBJ2-2; D not resolved. Trimming took off 4 bases at V and 3 bases at J, with 6 bases between the two ends. This CDR3 contains 13 residues. In DNA form, the CDR3 reads TGTGCCAGCAGTTCGGTCTACACCGGGGAGCTGTTTTTT. Translated: CASSSVYTGELFF.

The CDR3 region is CASSFGRAGNTIYF. CDR3 coding DNA: TGTGCCAGCAGCTTTGGACGGGCTGGAAACACCATATATTTT. V is TRBV5-6 and J is TRBJ1-3; D is undetermined. This CDR3 spans 14 amino acids. Trimming removed 2 bases at V and 2 bases at J, with 8 bases between. Germline CDR1 reads SGHDT; CDR2 reads YYEEEE.

This clonotype occurred many times. The genes are TRBV12-5 and TRBJ1-1; no clear D. The CDR3 length is 15 residues. The germline V and J ends were trimmed by 3 bases and 5 bases, with 16 bases remaining between them. CDR1 and CDR2 (germline): LGHNT, FRNRAP. CDR3 sequence: CASGFQAGRRTEAFF. As DNA, the CDR3 is TGTGCTAGTGGTTTCCAGGCAGGCCGAAGGACTGAAGCTTTCTTT.

Ten or more counts support this clonotype. The rearrangement joins TRBV28 to TRBJ1-5, with 7 bases identical to TRBD1. The CDR3 is made up of 16 amino acids. With 6 bases clipped from V and 0 bases from J, the junction kept 8 bases outside the gene matches. Germline CDR1 and CDR2: MDHEN and SYDVKM. Here the CDR3 DNA reads TGTGCCAGCAGAACCAGACAGGGAATTAGCAATCAGCCCCAGCATTTT. It codes for CASRTRQGISNQPQHF.

The rearrangement joins TRBV18 to TRBJ2-1, with D possibly TRBD2 on 5 matching bases. Trimming shortened V by 3 bases and J by 15 bases, and 15 bases separated the two germline ends. The CDR3 is 12 residues long. In germline, CDR1 is KGHSH, CDR2 LQKENI. The CDR3 sequence: CASSPSNEGRFF. CDR3 nucleotides: TGTGCCAGCTCACCTAGTAACGAGGGTAGGTTCTTC.

The table lists this clonotype with a few counts. The chain couples TRBV12-3 or TRBV12-4 to TRBJ2-7; D is possibly TRBD1 (6 bases). This CDR3 is 15 amino acids long. Between the trimmed V and J ends, which lost 3 bases and 0 bases, there was a span of 12 bases. CDR3 nucleotides: TGTGCCAGCAGTTTGTCTCCGGACAGCTCCTACGAGCAGTACTTC. Translation: CASSLSPDSSYEQYF.

This clonotype has more than one count but fewer than ten. The CDR3 DNA sequence: TGTGCCACCCTACGGGGCGGAAACCTCTACAATGAGCAGTTCTTC. Its translation is CATLRGGNLYNEQFF. V gene TRBV28 combines with J gene TRBJ2-1; the D call may be TRBD1 or TRBD2 (5 bases each). Germline CDR1 is MDHEN and CDR2 is SYDVKM. V lost 10 bases and J lost 3, with 19 bases in between. CDR3 size: 15 residues.

This clonotype has at least ten counts. The chain has TRBV12-3 or TRBV12-4 and TRBJ1-1, with D unclear. V was cut by 7 bases and J by 0 bases, with 3 bases left in between. The CDR3 consists of 11 residues. Written as DNA, the CDR3 is TGTGCCAGCACCCTGAACACTGAAGCTTTCTTT. Protein: CASTLNTEAFF.

The chain combines TRBV18 with TRBJ2-3, with 8 bases lining up with TRBD2. Looked up from germline, CDR1 is KGHSH and CDR2 is LQKENI. The length of the CDR3 is 19 residues. With 1 base clipped from V and 0 bases from J, the junction kept 12 bases outside the gene matches. In nucleotides, the CDR3 is TGTGCCAGCTCACCACGACTGACTAGCGTCATTACTAGCACAGATACGCAGTATTTT. Translating it yields CASSPRLTSVITSTDTQYF.

This clonotype was seen a few times. This rearrangement joins TRBV7-4 to TRBJ2-6, with a tentative D call TRBD2 (5 bases). Trimming left V 5 bases short and J 4 bases short, with 15 bases between. The V gene's germline CDR1 is SGHVT and CDR2 SQSDAQ. CDR3 length equals 16 residues. CDR3 in DNA: TGTGCCAGCAGCCCCCCGGAGTCGGGAGGGGCCAACGTCCTGACTTTC. Translated: CASSPPESGGANVLTF.

A few counts support this clonotype. J is TRBJ2-5 and V is TRBV27; a possible D gene is TRBD1 (6 bases). Germline values: CDR1 MNHEY, CDR2 SMNVEV (reference sequence). V lost 4 bases and J lost 4, with 13 bases in between. The CDR3 covers 14 residues. The CDR3 nucleotides read TGTGCCAGCAGTTCCTTTGACAGGAGAGAGACCCAGTACTTC. Amino acids: CASSSFDRRETQYF.

This clonotype was found many times. The chain links TRBV28 to TRBJ2-1; D remains ambiguous. Trimming removed 6 bases from V and 4 bases from J, with 13 bases in between. Germline CDR1 reads MDHEN; CDR2 reads SYDVKM. The CDR3 consists of 14 residues. The DNA of the CDR3 is TGTGCCAGCAGCCGCCCCGACGGTTACAATGAGCAGTTCTTC. This encodes CASSRPDGYNEQFF.

V usage is TRBV20-1 and J usage is TRBJ1-1, with D possibly TRBD1 on 5 matching bases. The V gene lost 2 bases and the J gene lost 0 bases, with 13 bases spanning the gap. From germline, CDR1 is DFQATT and CDR2 SNEGSKA (reference sequence). This CDR3 contains 15 residues. The CDR3 is CSARSLTAMNTEAFF. In DNA form, the CDR3 reads TGCAGTGCTAGATCCTTGACAGCCATGAACACTGAAGCTTTCTTT.

This clonotype was counted at least ten times. This chain joins TRBV6-5 and TRBJ2-7; D not resolved. The CDR3 length is 14 residues. The V gene lost 2 bases and the J gene lost 4 bases, with 12 bases spanning the gap. Germline CDR1 reads MNHEY; CDR2 reads SVGAGI. The CDR3 sequence: CASSYTSERYEQYF. Written as DNA, the CDR3 is TGTGCCAGCAGTTACACCAGCGAGAGATACGAGCAGTACTTC.

This clonotype was picked up many times. The rearrangement uses TRBV7-3 and TRBJ1-1; D is uncertain. This CDR3 has 13 residues. The germline V gene has CDR1 SGHTA and CDR2 FQGTGA. Trimming stripped 5 bases from V and 1 base from J, with 8 bases between. For the CDR3, the DNA is TGTGCCAGCAGCGAAACCACGAACACTGAAGCTTTCTTT. Its translation: CASSETTNTEAFF.

V is TRBV10-3 and J is TRBJ1-1, with D hard to call. This CDR3 is 14 amino acids long. With 0 bases removed from V and 1 base from J, the gap between germline ends came to 6 bases. Germline values: CDR1 ENHRY, CDR2 SYGVKD. CDR3 sequence (DNA): TGTGCCATCAGTGAGTCGACGCCGAACACTGAAGCTTTCTTT. It codes for CAISESTPNTEAFF.

This clonotype was observed at least ten times. The rearrangement uses TRBV7-3 and TRBJ2-2, with 10 bases fitting TRBD1. The CDR3 has 16 amino acids. Germline V gene sequence: CDR1 SGHTA, CDR2 FQGTGA. The ends lost 4 bases at V and 6 bases at J; junction bases unmatched: 8. The CDR3 spells CASSSRQGASAGELFF. The CDR3 nucleotides read TGTGCCAGCAGCTCAAGACAGGGGGCTAGTGCCGGGGAGCTGTTTTTT.